The sequence of this T cell receptor beta chain was determined in a study of blood T cell repertoires in COVID-19. Looking at the study overall: Samples representing acute and convalescent COVID-19 were sourced from the United States, Italy and Spain. Nucleic acid was either cDNA or gDNA, and it came from T cells, B-cell-depleted T cells, or PBMCs.

This clone appeared a few times. One junction end does not reproduce the germline sequence, and a read error may be involved. Those enrolled, adults aged roughly 18 to 95 years, came from about two dozen US areas. Membership in each cohort depended on participant-reported clinical history. The CDR3 has 12 amino acids. Germline CDR1 and CDR2: SGHDN and FVKESK. Only in-frame clones appear in the TCRdb table, and some are missing; sequencing was by immunoSEQ multiplex PCR. The table shows under 150,000 clones, with over 70% occurring only once. The chain is built from TRBV14 and TRBJ1-1; 7 nucleotides agree with TRBD1. This sequence originates from a man aged 50 to 59 in a cohort exposed to, infected with or recovered from COVID-19 (not recorded which). What was sequenced was PBMCs or T cells enriched from blood (not recorded which). The CDR3 is CASSRTGPPFDF. DNA of the CDR3: TGTGCCAGCAGCCGGACAGGCCCCCCATTCGATTTT.